This T cell receptor beta chain stems from a study of neurological immune-mediated disorders. This clonotype was detected ten times or more. PBMCs stored at -80 C, 2 million in total, were the source of the unsorted libraries. The cDNA was produced through 5'RACE with 10-nucleotide random UMIs. Over 200 million TCR-beta sequences from 15-18 subjects came out of each sequencing run. TCRdb passed the 5' RACE reads through MiXCR, listing each CDR3 protein once. The sample has tens of thousands of distinct CDR3 sequences, 10% seen once; the top ten hold about 6.6%. The TCR comes from a woman in her twenties or thirties with HTLV-1-associated myelopathy (HAM/TSP). Sequencing input: PBMCs.

The CDR3 here is CSARAVGQGNTEAFF. In DNA form, the CDR3 reads TGCAGTGCTAGAGCTGTGGGCCAGGGGAATACTGAAGCTTTCTTT. The chain joins TRBV20-1 to TRBJ1-1; a possible D gene is TRBD1 (6 bases). The CDR3 loop spans 15 amino acids. CDR1 DFQATT and CDR2 SNEGSKA come from the germline V gene (reference sequence). Trimming left V 1 base short and J 5 bases short, with 17 bases between.